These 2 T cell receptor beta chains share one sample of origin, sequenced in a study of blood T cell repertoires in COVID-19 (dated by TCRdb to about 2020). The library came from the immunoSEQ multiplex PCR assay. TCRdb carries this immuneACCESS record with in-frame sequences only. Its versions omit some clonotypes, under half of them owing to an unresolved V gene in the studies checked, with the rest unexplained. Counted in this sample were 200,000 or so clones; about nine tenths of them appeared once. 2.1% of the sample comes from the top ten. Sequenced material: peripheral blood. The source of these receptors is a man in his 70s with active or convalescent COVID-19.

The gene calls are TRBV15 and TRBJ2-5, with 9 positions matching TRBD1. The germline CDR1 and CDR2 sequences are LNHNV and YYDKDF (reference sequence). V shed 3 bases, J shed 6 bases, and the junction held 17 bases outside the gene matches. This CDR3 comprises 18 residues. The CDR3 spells CATSRQGQGSGASKTQYF. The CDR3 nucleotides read TGTGCCACCAGCAGGCAGGGACAGGGAAGCGGGGCGAGCAAGACCCAGTACTTC.

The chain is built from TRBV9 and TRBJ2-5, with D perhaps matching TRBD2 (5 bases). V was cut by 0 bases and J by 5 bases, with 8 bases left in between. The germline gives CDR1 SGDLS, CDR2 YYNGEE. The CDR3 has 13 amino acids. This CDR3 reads CASSVAPGETQYF. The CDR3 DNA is TGTGCCAGCAGCGTAGCCCCGGGGGAGACCCAGTACTTC.